This TCR beta chain was found in a study of T cells in Graves' hyperthyroidism and ophthalmopathy. Concerning this clonotype itself: The antigen remains unidentified.

In germline, CDR1 is MNHGY, CDR2 SVAAGI. This CDR3 comprises 17 residues. With 3 bases removed from V and 0 bases from J, the gap between germline ends came to 12 bases. Patients were excluded because of uncontrolled infection, other autoimmune disease, pregnancy or lactation. The authors obtained PBMCs from about 9.5 ml of fresh peripheral blood. Amplification of TCR beta CDR3 regions was performed using RNA transcripts as template. The TCR CDR3 was amplified in a first-round RT-PCR using the HTBI primer set. In TCRdb, the multiplex PCR reads were re-called with MiXCR into one record per CDR3 protein. The sample carries around 500,000 distinct CDR3 sequences, around a fifth recorded once. Findings and limits, study-wide: Ophthalmopathy stood apart from stable hyperthyroidism in a 13 V-J model. Among clonotypes expanded in thyroid above 0.001, most were also found in blood.

This chain joins TRBV6-9 and TRBJ2-6; D uncertain. The specimen was blood. The sequence came from a woman between 70 and 85 years old with Graves' ophthalmopathy. This CDR3 reads CASSYFGQSSGANVLTF. Here the CDR3 DNA reads TGTGCCAGCAGTTACTTTGGGCAGAGCTCTGGGGCCAACGTCCTGACTTTC.